Presented here are 28 T cell receptor beta chains from one specimen sequenced in a study of OX40 agonist ivuxolimab in advanced cancers. Here immunoSEQ multiplex PCR was the method, and the copy in TCRdb shows in-frame clones only, minus some. Among 20,000 or so clones, about 80% were seen once, and the ten largest hold about a third. Sequenced material: CD4+ or CD8+ T cells sorted from blood, taken in a trial of the OX40 agonist ivuxolimab. The receptors come from an adult with an advanced solid tumor such as melanoma, head and neck, liver or kidney cancer.

The genes are TRBV9 and TRBJ2-7; D call uncertain. V was clipped by 4 bases and J by 3 bases, with 11 bases between them. The CDR3 runs 13 residues. CDR1 and CDR2 from the germline V gene are SGDLS and YYNGEE. This CDR3 reads CASSTRSGYEQYF. Written as DNA, the CDR3 is TGTGCCAGCAGCACCCGGTCGGGCTACGAGCAGTACTTC.

J is TRBJ1-1 and V is TRBV28; D might be TRBD1 (6 bases). CDR3 length: 14 amino acids. Trimming left V 3 bases short and J 5 bases short, with 13 bases between. The germline CDR1 and CDR2 sequences are MDHEN and SYDVKM. The CDR3 sequence: CASSLGRGGTEAFF. As DNA, the CDR3 is TGTGCCAGCAGTTTGGGCAGGGGAGGGACTGAAGCTTTCTTT.

This clone has only one observation. This chain uses TRBV5-4 with TRBJ2-1, with 10 bases that match TRBD1. The CDR3 is 15 residues long. CDR1 and CDR2 (germline): SGHNT, YYREEE (reference sequence). The J segment lost 7 bases and the V segment lost 1 base, leaving 5 bases of the junction unmatched. The CDR3 region has the DNA TGTGCCAGCAGCTTGCTGACAGGGGGCAGAAATGAGCAGTTCTTC. It codes for CASSLLTGGRNEQFF. The variable domain in full, with the rest retrieved from reference TRBV5-4 and TRBJ2-1, is ETGVTQSPTHLIKTRGQQVTLRCSSQSGHNTVSWYQQALGQGPQFIFQYYREEENGRGNFPPRFSGLQFPNYSSELNVNALELDDSALYLCASSLLTGGRNEQFFGPGTRLTVL.

V is TRBV18 and J is TRBJ2-5, with D unclear. Germline lookup yields CDR1 KGHSH and CDR2 LQKENI. The CDR3 runs 14 residues. Between the trimmed V and J ends, which lost 2 bases and 1 base, there was a span of 8 bases. DNA of the CDR3: TGTGCCAGCTCACCAGAGACTGGCCAAGAGACCCAGTACTTC. Its protein is CASSPETGQETQYF.

This clone was counted only a few times. This chain links TRBV28 with TRBJ2-7; D not resolved. The V gene's germline CDR1 is MDHEN and CDR2 SYDVKM. Trimming left V 5 bases short and J 0 bases short, with 8 bases between. CDR3 length: 13 amino acids. The CDR3 is CASSTLDSYEQYF. CDR3 in DNA: TGTGCCAGCAGTACCCTGGACTCCTACGAGCAGTACTTC.

This clone was recorded only once. The chain combines TRBV28 with TRBJ2-1, with 12 bases identical to TRBD2. V lost 6 bases to trimming and J lost 8 bases; unmatched junction nucleotides: 5. Germline values: CDR1 MDHEN, CDR2 SYDVKM. The CDR3 length is 14 residues. This CDR3 reads CASRRLAGVYEQFF. The DNA of the CDR3 is TGTGCCAGCAGGCGACTAGCGGGAGTCTATGAGCAGTTCTTC.

This chain uses TRBV7-2 with TRBJ1-2; the D is unclear. Germline V lookup: CDR1 SGHTA, CDR2 FQGNSA. This CDR3 comprises 11 residues. The V and J ends lost 2 bases and 7 bases respectively, with 5 bases between them. CDR3 protein: CASSLNGGYTF. In DNA, the CDR3 is TGTGCCAGCAGCTTAAACGGTGGCTACACCTTC.

The V call is TRBV13, the J call TRBJ2-7, with a possible D match to TRBD1 (6 bases). Trimming pared 1 base from V and 2 bases from J, leaving 9 bases between. The CDR3 has 14 amino acids. CDR1 PRHDT and CDR2 FYEKMQ come from the germline V gene (reference sequence). The DNA for the CDR3 is TGTGCCAGCAGCTTAGCAGGGGCTCCCTACGAGCAGTACTTC. Its translation is CASSLAGAPYEQYF.

The rearrangement uses TRBV6-4 and TRBJ2-1, with 11 bases aligning to TRBD2. V was clipped by 6 bases and J by 7 bases; unmatched bases: 8. Germline lookup yields CDR1 MRHNA and CDR2 SNTAGT. The CDR3 is 15 amino acids. The CDR3 reads CASSETSGSENEQFF. The CDR3 region has the DNA TGTGCCAGCAGCGAAACTAGCGGGAGCGAGAATGAGCAGTTCTTC.

This chain connects TRBV10-2 to TRBJ1-1; D is unclear. Trimming cost V 0 bases and J 8 bases, with 10 bases left between them. CDR3 size: 13 residues. Germline V lookup: CDR1 WSHSY, CDR2 SAAADI. CDR3 bases: TGCGCCAGCAGTGAGTCGTGGGCGTCGGAAGCTTTCTTT. Protein product: CASSESWASEAFF.

The rearrangement uses TRBV9 and TRBJ2-5; 9 positions agree with TRBD2. V lost 0 bases, J lost 5 bases, and 5 bases stayed unmatched. CDR3 length: 15 amino acids. The germline gives CDR1 SGDLS, CDR2 YYNGEE. The DNA of the CDR3 is TGTGCCAGCAGCGTAGGTATAGCGGGGGTGGAGACCCAGTACTTC. It is translated as CASSVGIAGVETQYF.

The rearrangement links TRBV27 to TRBJ2-5, with 7 bases aligning to TRBD1. The V and J ends lost 5 bases and 4 bases, in that order; junction bases with no gene match: 7. Germline V lookup: CDR1 MNHEY, CDR2 SMNVEV (reference sequence). The CDR3 totals 14 residues. The CDR3 coding sequence is TGTGCCAGCAGTCGAGACAGGGAGATAGAGACCCAGTACTTC. Amino acid sequence: CASSRDREIETQYF.

Notes on this clone: Germline is not matched at one junction end, which may reflect a read error. The chain uses TRBV27 and TRBJ2-7, with 10 bases matching TRBD1. Germline V lookup: CDR1 MNHEY, CDR2 SMNVEV (reference sequence). This CDR3 region has 15 residues. This chain's CDR3 is CASNLGTGDSDEQYF. CDR3 coding DNA: TGTGCCAGCAATTTAGGGACAGGGGATAGCGACGAGCAGTACTTC.

The chain links TRBV19 to TRBJ1-2; a possible D gene is TRBD1 (5 bases). V shed 6 bases and J shed 4 bases, with 15 bases lying between them. The CDR3 is made up of 14 amino acids. CDR1 and CDR2 (germline): LNHDA, SQIVND (reference sequence). The CDR3 DNA sequence: TGTGCCAGTAGGGGACGGATCGCTCGCTATGGCTACACCTTC. As protein: CASRGRIARYGYTF.

V usage is TRBV7-2 and J usage is TRBJ2-2; TRBD2 agrees at 7 bases. V shed 5 bases, J shed 6 bases, and the junction held 12 bases outside the gene matches. Germline V CDR1 and CDR2: SGHTA, FQGNSA. This CDR3 has 16 amino acids. The CDR3 here is CASSPGLLAVSGELFF. The CDR3, as DNA: TGTGCCAGCAGCCCAGGGCTTCTAGCGGTCTCCGGGGAGCTGTTTTTT.

V gene TRBV4-1 combines with J gene TRBJ2-7, with TRBD2 matching over 8 bases. The CDR3 runs to 16 residues. Per germline, CDR1 MGHRA and CDR2 YSYEKL. V lost 0 bases and J lost 2; bases outside the gene matches: 6. Here the CDR3 reads CASSQDSTSGPYEQYF. Written as DNA, the CDR3 is TGCGCCAGCAGCCAAGATTCTACTAGCGGCCCCTACGAGCAGTACTTC.

The J gene is TRBJ2-3, the V gene TRBV7-2, with D uncertain. This CDR3 spans 15 amino acids. Germline V lookup: CDR1 SGHTA, CDR2 FQGNSA. The ends were cut back, 4 bases at V and 2 bases at J, with 13 bases in the middle. CDR3 amino acids: CASSYTASYTDTQYF. The CDR3 DNA sequence: TGTGCCAGCAGCTACACAGCGTCCTACACAGATACGCAGTATTTT.

This clone has only one observation. V gene TRBV4-1 combines with J gene TRBJ2-1; 10 bases match TRBD2. The CDR3 sequence is 19 residues long. V gave up 2 bases and J gave up 12 bases; unmatched junction bases: 22. CDR1 is MGHRA, CDR2 YSYEKL, per germline. CDR3 DNA: TGCGCCAGCAGCCAATCTATACCCCTAACTAGCGGGGCACCAACCTGGCAGTTCTTC. It encodes CASSQSIPLTSGAPTWQFF.

By sample fraction, this clone is medium-sized. The rearrangement joins TRBV9 to TRBJ1-2; 8 positions match TRBD1. The CDR3 is made up of 15 amino acids. The junction had 7 bases not matched to a gene; V was cut back by 3 bases and J by 3 bases. The V gene's germline CDR1 is SGDLS and CDR2 YYNGEE. The chain's CDR3 is CASSAADRGHYGYTF. The CDR3 coding sequence is TGTGCCAGCAGCGCCGCTGACAGGGGACACTATGGCTACACCTTC.

This sequence joins TRBV7-8 and TRBJ2-7; TRBD2 aligns across 9 bases. Looked up from germline, CDR1 is SGHVS and CDR2 is FQNEAQ. The CDR3 length is 15 residues. The V segment lost 4 bases and the J segment 0 bases; nucleotides outside the gene matches: 4. The CDR3 DNA is TGTGCCAGCAGCTCTCTAGCGGGACCCTCCTACGAGCAGTACTTC. It codes for CASSSLAGPSYEQYF.

The count of this clone is one. V is TRBV27 and J is TRBJ1-6, with 7 bases fitting TRBD1. V shed 11 bases and J 4 bases; nucleotides not matched to a gene: 11. Germline V gene lookup returns CDR1 MNHEY and CDR2 SMNVEV (reference sequence). The CDR3 is made up of 15 amino acids. The CDR3 bases are TGTGCCGCCTCTCAGGGGACAGCATATAATTCACCCCTCCACTTT. It specifies CAASQGTAYNSPLHF.

The chain joins TRBV14 to TRBJ2-2, with 7 bases matching TRBD2. The V gene end was trimmed by 2 bases and the J gene end by 3 bases; junction bases not matched to a gene: 21. The V gene's germline CDR1 is SGHDN and CDR2 FVKESK. This CDR3 contains 21 residues. In nucleotides, the CDR3 is TGTGCCAGCAGCCAAAGGGGAGATAGCGGACTAGTGTTTTGGGACACCGGGGAGCTGTTTTTT. Its translation is CASSQRGDSGLVFWDTGELFF.

The rearrangement links TRBV7-2 to TRBJ2-1, with TRBD2 identical over 8 bases. After removal of 2 bases from V and 4 bases from J, the junction contained 4 bases not matched to a gene. The CDR3 loop spans 15 amino acids. Looked up from germline, CDR1 is SGHTA and CDR2 is FQGNSA. In DNA form, the CDR3 reads TGTGCCAGCAGCTTAACTAGCGGACCTTACAATGAGCAGTTCTTC. Protein: CASSLTSGPYNEQFF.

V gene TRBV7-2 combines with J gene TRBJ2-2; D gene unclear. The V gene's germline CDR1 is SGHTA and CDR2 FQGNSA. Between the trimmed V and J ends, which lost 4 bases and 7 bases, there was a span of 7 bases. The length of the CDR3 is 12 residues. CDR3 sequence: CASSYVLGELFF. DNA for the CDR3: TGTGCCAGCAGCTATGTCCTCGGGGAGCTGTTTTTT.

This chain uses TRBV19 with TRBJ2-7; 10 bases map to TRBD2. V lost 1 base, J lost 0 bases, and 6 bases stayed unmatched. The CDR3 extends over 17 amino acids. Germline V gene data show CDR1 as LNHDA and CDR2 as SQIVND (reference sequence). The CDR3 DNA reads as TGTGCCAGTAGTATAGGGGTGACTAGCGGGTCCTCCTACGAGCAGTACTTC. Its protein is CASSIGVTSGSSYEQYF.

This clone came up a few times. This chain joins TRBV27 and TRBJ2-1, with D unresolved. This CDR3 contains 13 residues. CDR1 MNHEY and CDR2 SMNVEV come from the germline V gene (reference sequence). Trimming took off 7 bases at V and 2 bases at J, with 9 bases between the two ends. CDR3 nucleotide sequence: TGTGCCAGCACCCCGGCCCCCTACAATGAGCAGTTCTTC. Its protein product is CASTPAPYNEQFF.

This chain links TRBV29-1 with TRBJ2-7, with D perhaps matching TRBD1 (5 bases). V was pared by 3 bases and J by 4 bases, with 13 bases between. The germline V gene has CDR1 SQVTM and CDR2 ANQGSEA. This CDR3 is built from 13 residues. Here the CDR3 DNA reads TGCAGCGTTGAGCTCGGCAGGGCGTACGAGCAGTACTTC. This translates into CSVELGRAYEQYF.

This clone has only a few counts. The rearrangement uses TRBV9 and TRBJ1-1; 10 nucleotides agree with TRBD1. This CDR3 contains 15 residues. CDR1 is SGDLS, CDR2 YYNGEE, per germline. With V trimmed by 5 bases and J by 3 bases, 7 bases remained unmatched. Here the CDR3 reads CASSDPTGGYTEAFF. CDR3 DNA: TGTGCCAGCAGTGACCCGACAGGGGGCTACACTGAAGCTTTCTTT.